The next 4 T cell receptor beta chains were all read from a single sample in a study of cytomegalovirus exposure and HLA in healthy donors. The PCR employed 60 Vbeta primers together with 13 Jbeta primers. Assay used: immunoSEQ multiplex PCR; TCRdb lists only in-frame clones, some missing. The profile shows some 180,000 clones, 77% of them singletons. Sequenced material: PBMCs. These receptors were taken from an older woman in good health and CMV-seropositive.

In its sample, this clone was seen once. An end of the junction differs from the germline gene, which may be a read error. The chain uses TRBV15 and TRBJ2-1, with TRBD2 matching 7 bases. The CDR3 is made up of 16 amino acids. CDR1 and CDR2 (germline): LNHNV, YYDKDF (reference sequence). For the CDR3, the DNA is TGTGCCACCGGCAGAGAGGGAGGGAGGCGCTACAATGAGCAGTTCTTC. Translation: CATGREGGRRYNEQFF.

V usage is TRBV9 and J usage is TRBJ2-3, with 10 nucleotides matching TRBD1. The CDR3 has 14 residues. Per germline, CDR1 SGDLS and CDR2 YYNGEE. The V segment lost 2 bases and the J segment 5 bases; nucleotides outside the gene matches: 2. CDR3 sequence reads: CASSVGQGIDTQYF. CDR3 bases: TGTGCCAGCAGCGTGGGACAGGGGATAGATACGCAGTATTTT.

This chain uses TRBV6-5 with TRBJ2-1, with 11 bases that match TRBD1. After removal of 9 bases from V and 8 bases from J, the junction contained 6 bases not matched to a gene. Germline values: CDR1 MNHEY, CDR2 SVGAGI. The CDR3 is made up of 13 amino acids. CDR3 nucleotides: TGTGCCAGTAGGACAGGGGGCTTCGATGAGCAGTTCTTC. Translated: CASRTGGFDEQFF.

The DNA for the CDR3 is TGTGCCAGCCGGGACAGGGGGCTCCATGAGCAGTTCTTC. It is translated as CASRDRGLHEQFF. V is TRBV6-5 and J is TRBJ2-1; TRBD1 matches at 12 bases. CDR1 is MNHEY and CDR2 is SVGAGI in the germline V gene. J gave up 8 bases and V 8 bases, and 4 bases lay outside the gene matches. This CDR3 has 13 residues.